This TCR beta chain was identified in a study of CD8 T cells in Susac syndrome. This clonotype was counted a single time. Reverse transcription used roughly 0.45 to 1 ug RNA and random hexamers. TCRdb used MiXCR to reprocess the immunoSEQ multiplex PCR reads, holding one entry per CDR3 protein. The sample carries 150,000 to 250,000 distinct CDR3 sequences, 90% to 95% recorded once. TEMRA cells were FACS-enriched, while CD8+ and CD4+ T cells were negatively isolated. The CDR3 consists of 14 residues. V lost 6 bases, J lost 5 bases, and 19 bases lay in between. CDR1 SQVTM and CDR2 ANQGSEA come from the germline V gene.

Sequencing was carried out using CD4+ T cells from PBMCs. The rearrangement joins TRBV29-1 to TRBJ2-5; D is perhaps TRBD1 or TRBD2 (5 bases each). The TCR was taken from a human donor with multiple sclerosis. As DNA, the CDR3 is TGCAGCGTGAGAAGGGGACCGCGGATGGAGACCCAGTACTTC. Protein product: CSVRRGPRMETQYF. The full variable domain, in which reference TRBV29-1 and TRBJ2-5 provide the parts outside the CDR3, is SAVISQKPSRDICQRGTSLTIQCQVDSQVTMMFWYRQQPGQSLTLIATANQGSEATYESGFVIDKFPISRPNLTFSTLTVSNMSPEDSSIYLCSVRRGPRMETQYFGPGTRLLVL.